The present T cell receptor (beta chain) was sequenced within a study of blood T cell repertoires in COVID-19 (dated by TCRdb to the early 2020s). About the full investigation: The collaborator samples originated in the United States, Italy and Spain and spanned the acute and convalescent phases of COVID-19. The repertoires were released in a freely available public database meant as a resource for research on the immune response to SARS-CoV-2. Nearly every sample came with metadata listing a de-identified subject ID, COVID-19 status, age in years and sex. Where available, HLA class I and class II types were obtained from metadata supplied by the sample provider rather than from assay-based typing. The material from the prospective study consisted of cDNA or gDNA derived from T cells, B-cell-depleted T cells, or PBMCs. The samples were drawn from the first 160 participants of the ongoing ImmuneRACE study and from 950 to 1,500 subjects provided by 6 global collaborators. Subjects who had been exposed to COVID-19, were actively infected with it, or had recovered from it provided the deeply sampled blood TCRbeta repertoires that made up the dataset. The paper's findings and limits, for the study overall: Clinical and demographic metadata were provided uncurated, with the amount varying by source and participant.

Participants in the prospective study were aged roughly 18 to 90 years, lived in about two dozen United States geographic areas, and enrolled through a virtual design. In the prospective study, participants were assigned to cohorts based on the clinical history participants reported in a screening survey and a study questionnaire. Recovered participants in ImmuneRACE Cohort 3 were defined as having two consecutive negative NP/OP PCR tests, clearance from a healthcare professional, or resolution of symptoms. In the prospective study, mobile phlebotomists collected whole blood, serum and a nasopharyngeal or oropharyngeal swab from each participant. Prospective study participants could optionally give additional blood draws and questionnaires over a roughly 2-month period. Prospective study blood samples were shipped either frozen or at room temperature before DNA extraction. Including the terminal cysteine and phenylalanine, the CDR3 comprises 14 residues. Just CDR3 DNA is preserved here, 42 bases in frame from base 1. From a lookup of the germline V gene, CDR1 and CDR2 are SGHRS and YFSETQ. V is shortened by 0 bases, J by 10 bases, and the region joining them spans 13 bases.

TCRbeta CDR3 regions were amplified from genomic DNA using the immunoSEQ Assay, a bias-controlled multiplex PCR. The paper's processing steps were these. Within the assay, amplification of reference gene primers was used to estimate how many nucleated cells each sample contained. To quantify the absolute abundance of each unique TCRbeta CDR3 rearrangement, sequence reads were collapsed and filtered. For each sample, productive Simpson clonality was calculated as the square root of Simpson's diversity index across productive rearrangements. TCRdb holds this immuneACCESS table with in-frame rearrangements only. Some clones are missing; in checked studies, unresolved V genes explain under half, and the rest has no known cause. V, J and clone size are those of that table, while D and trimming were read from the DNA. The sample table records approximately 130,000 clones; roughly four fifths of these occur just once. The ten largest clones add up to about a sixth of the sample.

A single count supports this clone. No cognate antigen has been identified for it. Base qualities are not at hand, and no much larger clone is one base apart. This clonotype was sampled from a man aged 25-40 years who had recovered from COVID-19. Sample: PBMCs or T cells enriched from blood (not recorded which). The chain is made from TRBV5-1 and TRBJ1-4; tentative D gene TRBD1, with 5 bases matching. CDR3 reads: CASSLGLGLGKLFF. The sequenced DNA is TGCGCCAGCAGCTTGGGTCTGGGGCTTGGAAAACTGTTTTTT.